These T cell receptor beta chains were read from a single sample in a study of blood T cell repertoires in COVID-19. This table comes from immunoSEQ multiplex PCR, and its TCRdb copy is limited to in-frame clones, with some not included. The top ten clones hold around 6.7% of a sample with approximately 100,000 clones, about 87% of them seen once. Sequencing used peripheral blood. These receptors were taken from a woman between 50 and 59 years old with acute or convalescent COVID-19. The CDR3 runs from the conserved cysteine through the conserved F or W. Fields, in order: clone size, J gene, D gene, V gene, CDR3 DNA, CDR3 protein. The D gene is left open where the match is weak. Clone size is not always given. Where it is, it says once, few, many or a class for expanded clones.

abundance: NA
j_gene: TRBJ1-2
d_gene: TRBD1
v_gene: TRBV7-9
CDR3nt: TGTGCCAGCAGCTTAGCCCCACAGGGGGCCGGTGGCTACACCTTC
CDR3aa: CASSLAPQGAGGYTF

abundance: NA
j_gene: TRBJ1-1
d_gene: NA
v_gene: TRBV18
CDR3nt: TGTGCCAGCTCACCGGCGGGAGGTTCGGCTGAAGCTTTCTTT
CDR3aa: CASSPAGGSAEAFF

abundance: NA
j_gene: TRBJ1-2
d_gene: NA
v_gene: TRBV5-1
CDR3nt: TGCGCCAGCCGCGGACCTGAAGAGGGTGGCTACACCTTC
CDR3aa: CASRGPEEGGYTF

abundance: NA
j_gene: TRBJ2-1
d_gene: TRBD2
v_gene: TRBV3-1/TRBV3-2
CDR3nt: TGTGCCAGCAGCCAAGGCGGGACTAGCGGCTACAATGAGCAGTTCTTC
CDR3aa: CASSQGGTSGYNEQFF

abundance: NA
j_gene: TRBJ2-3
d_gene: TRBD2
v_gene: TRBV25-1
CDR3nt: TGTGCCACCACTAGCGGGGGCACAGATACGCAGTATTTT
CDR3aa: CATTSGGTDTQYF

abundance: NA
j_gene: TRBJ2-2
d_gene: NA
v_gene: TRBV12-3/TRBV12-4
CDR3nt: TGTGCCAGCAGTTTAGTATCCACCGGGGAGCTGTTTTTT
CDR3aa: CASSLVSTGELFF

abundance: NA
j_gene: TRBJ1-3
d_gene: TRBD1
v_gene: TRBV4-2
CDR3nt: TGTGCCAGCAGCCCAGGGGGCCCTGGCTCTGGAAACACCATATATTTT
CDR3aa: CASSPGGPGSGNTIYF

abundance: NA
j_gene: TRBJ1-4
d_gene: NA
v_gene: TRBV2
CDR3nt: TGTGCCAGCACACTGGTGGGCGGCCGAACTGGGAACCGACAGGATGGGACTGAAAAACTGTTTTTT
CDR3aa: CASTLVGGRTGNRQDGTEKLFF

abundance: NA
j_gene: TRBJ2-7
d_gene: TRBD1
v_gene: TRBV7-9
CDR3nt: TGTGCCAGCAGCTTAACACCCAGTACAGGGGTCGGCTACGAGCAGTACTTC
CDR3aa: CASSLTPSTGVGYEQYF

abundance: NA
j_gene: TRBJ1-6
d_gene: TRBD1
v_gene: TRBV7-2
CDR3nt: TGTGCCAGCAGCTTACAGCCACAGGGGATGGGCTCACCCCTCCACTTT
CDR3aa: CASSLQPQGMGSPLHF

abundance: NA
j_gene: TRBJ2-5
d_gene: NA
v_gene: TRBV18
CDR3nt: TGTGCCAGCTCCCCTACAGAGAACCAAGAGACCCAGTACTTC
CDR3aa: CASSPTENQETQYF

abundance: NA
j_gene: TRBJ2-2
d_gene: NA
v_gene: TRBV12-3/TRBV12-4
CDR3nt: TGTGCCAGCAGTTTTGGGACTGTCGGGGAGCTGTTTTTT
CDR3aa: CASSFGTVGELFF

abundance: once
j_gene: TRBJ1-2
d_gene: NA
v_gene: TRBV28
CDR3nt: TGTGCCAGCAGTTTATGGCAGGCCCAAACCTCTTATGGCTACACCTTC
CDR3aa: CASSLWQAQTSYGYTF

abundance: NA
j_gene: TRBJ1-2
d_gene: NA
v_gene: TRBV2
CDR3nt: TGTGCCAGCAGTGAAGAGGGGAACTATGGCTACACCTTC
CDR3aa: CASSEEGNYGYTF

abundance: NA
j_gene: TRBJ1-6
d_gene: TRBD1
v_gene: TRBV6-5
CDR3nt: TGTGCCAGCAACAGGGGGGCGTGGAATTCACCCCTCCACTTT
CDR3aa: CASNRGAWNSPLHF

abundance: NA
j_gene: TRBJ1-1
d_gene: NA
v_gene: TRBV3-1/TRBV3-2
CDR3nt: TGTGCCAGCAGCCAACATGGACAGGAAGCTTTCTTT
CDR3aa: CASSQHGQEAFF

abundance: few
j_gene: TRBJ2-7
d_gene: NA
v_gene: TRBV7-2
CDR3nt: TGTGCCAGCAGCCAAGGGGGAGACCAGTACTTC
CDR3aa: CASSQGGDQYF